This TCR beta chain was sequenced in a study of blood T cells in healthy people across ages. The table lists this clonotype with many counts. Through a sample-barcoded 5' primer and a J-beta primer mix, a second PCR was run for 7 to 11 cycles. TCRdb re-derived calls from the 5' RACE reads in MiXCR, one entry per CDR3 protein. Seen here are 600,000 or so distinct CDR3 sequences, about 30% observed once, and the top ten hold around a sixth. From germline, CDR1 is DFQATT and CDR2 SNEGSKA (reference sequence). The ends were cut back, 3 bases at V and 0 bases at J, with 10 bases in the middle. The CDR3 has 14 residues.

This TCR came from a woman older than 75 in good health. Material for sequencing was blood. This chain links TRBV20-1 with TRBJ2-3, with unresolved D. In DNA, the CDR3 is TGCAGTGCTAGTGGGTGGGGAAGCACAGATACGCAGTATTTT. It yields the protein CSASGWGSTDTQYF.